This T cell receptor beta chain was observed in a study of blood T cell repertoires in COVID-19. Study in general: The cDNA or gDNA used as material had been derived from T cells, B-cell-depleted T cells, or PBMCs.

TCRdb keeps only in-frame clones here, not all; method: immunoSEQ multiplex PCR. The sample comprises approximately 110,000 clones, about nine tenths of which are singletons, and 3.5% to 5.5% rests with the top ten. CDR1 is LNHDA and CDR2 is SQIVND in the germline V gene (reference sequence). The CDR3 covers 14 residues. V lost 7 bases, J lost 0 bases, and 3 bases stayed unmatched. This rearrangement joins TRBV19 to TRBJ1-3; TRBD1 agrees at 7 bases. The TCR originated in a man in his forties with acute or convalescent COVID-19. The sequenced sample was peripheral blood. Here the CDR3 reads CASIDRASGNTIYF. CDR3 sequence (DNA): TGTGCCAGTATCGACAGGGCCTCTGGAAACACCATATATTTT.